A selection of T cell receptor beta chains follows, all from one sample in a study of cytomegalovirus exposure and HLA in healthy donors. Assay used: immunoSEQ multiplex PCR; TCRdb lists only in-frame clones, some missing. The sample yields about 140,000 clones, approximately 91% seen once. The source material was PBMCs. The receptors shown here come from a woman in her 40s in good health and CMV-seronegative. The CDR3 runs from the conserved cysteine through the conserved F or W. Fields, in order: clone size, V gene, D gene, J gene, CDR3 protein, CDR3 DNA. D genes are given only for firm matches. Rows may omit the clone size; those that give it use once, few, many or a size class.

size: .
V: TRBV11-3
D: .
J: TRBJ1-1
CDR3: CASSLDGTSTEAFF
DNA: TGTGCCAGCAGCTTAGATGGTACGAGCACTGAAGCTTTCTTT

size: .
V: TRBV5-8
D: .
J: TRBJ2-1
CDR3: CASSLGGWNEQFF
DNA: TGTGCCAGCAGCTTGGGGGGCTGGAATGAGCAGTTCTTC

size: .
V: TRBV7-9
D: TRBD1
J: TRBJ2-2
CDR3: CASSFSLRGQGRTGELFF
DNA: TGTGCCAGCAGCTTTTCCCTACGAGGACAGGGTCGCACCGGGGAGCTGTTTTTT

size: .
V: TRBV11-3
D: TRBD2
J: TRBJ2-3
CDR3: CASSSPSGSSDTQYF
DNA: TGTGCCAGCAGCTCACCTAGCGGGAGCTCAGATACGCAGTATTTT

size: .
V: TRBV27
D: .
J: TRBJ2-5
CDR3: CASSIPGTETQYF
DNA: TGTGCCAGCAGTATCCCGGGAACAGAGACCCAGTACTTC

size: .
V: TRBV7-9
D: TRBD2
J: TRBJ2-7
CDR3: CASSLVLAGGPYEQYF
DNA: TGTGCCAGCAGCTTAGTACTAGCGGGAGGGCCCTACGAGCAGTACTTC

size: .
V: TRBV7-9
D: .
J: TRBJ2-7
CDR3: CASSLEGWPPRASSYEQYF
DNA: TGTGCCAGCAGCTTAGAAGGATGGCCACCGCGGGCCAGCTCCTACGAGCAGTACTTC

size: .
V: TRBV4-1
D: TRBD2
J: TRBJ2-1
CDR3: CASSPKGSQWTSGSWNEQFF
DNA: TGCGCCAGCAGCCCAAAGGGATCCCAGTGGACTAGCGGGAGTTGGAATGAGCAGTTCTTC

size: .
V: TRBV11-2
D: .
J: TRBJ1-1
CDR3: CASSLDWGVEAFF
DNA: TGTGCCAGCAGCTTAGATTGGGGAGTTGAAGCTTTCTTT

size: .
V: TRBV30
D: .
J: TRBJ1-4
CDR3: CAFTTATAEKLFF
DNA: TGTGCCTTTACGACAGCCACGGCTGAAAAACTGTTTTTT

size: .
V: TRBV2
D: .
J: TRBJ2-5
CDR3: CASSGSTGQETQYF
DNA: TGTGCCAGCAGTGGCTCCACAGGCCAAGAGACCCAGTACTTC

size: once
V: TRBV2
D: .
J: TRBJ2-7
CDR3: CASSDFSYEQYF
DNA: TGTGCCAGCAGTGACTTCTCCTACGAGCAGTACTTC

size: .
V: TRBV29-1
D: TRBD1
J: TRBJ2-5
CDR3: CSDERDRGKTQYF
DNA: TGCAGCGACGAACGGGACAGGGGTAAGACCCAGTACTTC

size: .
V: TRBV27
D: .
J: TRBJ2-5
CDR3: CASSFQVRETQYF
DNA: TGTGCCAGCAGTTTCCAGGTCCGGGAGACCCAGTACTTC

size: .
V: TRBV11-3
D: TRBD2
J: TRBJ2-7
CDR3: CATSPGTSGETPYEQYF
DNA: TGTGCCACCAGTCCCGGGACTAGCGGAGAAACTCCCTACGAGCAGTACTTC

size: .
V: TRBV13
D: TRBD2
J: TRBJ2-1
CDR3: CASSRLAGYNEQFF
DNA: TGTGCCAGCAGCCGACTAGCGGGATACAATGAGCAGTTCTTC

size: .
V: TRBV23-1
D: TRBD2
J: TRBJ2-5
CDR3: CASSCTGGARETQYF
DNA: TGCGCCAGCAGTTGTACGGGAGGTGCAAGGGAGACCCAGTACTTC

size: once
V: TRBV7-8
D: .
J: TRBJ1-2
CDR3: CASSLGRGRAYGYTF
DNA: TGTGCCAGCAGCTTAGGGCGGGGCCGAGCCTATGGCTACACCTTC

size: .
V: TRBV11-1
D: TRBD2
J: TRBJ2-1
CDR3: CASTKGLAGANEQFF
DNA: TGTGCCAGCACCAAGGGACTAGCGGGGGCCAATGAGCAGTTCTTC

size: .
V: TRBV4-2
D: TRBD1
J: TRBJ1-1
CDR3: CASSQRQGYDTEAFF
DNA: TGTGCCAGCAGCCAAAGACAGGGATATGACACTGAAGCTTTCTTT

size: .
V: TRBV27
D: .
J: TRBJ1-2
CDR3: CASSPNDRRPGYTF
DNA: TGTGCCAGCAGTCCGAACGACAGGCGCCCTGGCTACACCTTC

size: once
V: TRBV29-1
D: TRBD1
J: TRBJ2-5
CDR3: CSASDRQETQYF
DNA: TGCAGCGCATCGGACAGGCAAGAGACCCAGTACTTC

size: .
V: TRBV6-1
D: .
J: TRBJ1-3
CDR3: CASSGRGSGNTIYF
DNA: TGTGCCAGCAGTGGCAGGGGCTCTGGAAACACCATATATTTT

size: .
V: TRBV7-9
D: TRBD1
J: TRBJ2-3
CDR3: CASSMSTGGTDTQYF
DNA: TGTGCCAGCAGCATGTCGACAGGGGGCACAGATACGCAGTATTTT

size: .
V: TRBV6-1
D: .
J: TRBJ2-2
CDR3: CASSEATITGELFF
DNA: TGTGCCAGCAGTGAAGCGACTATAACCGGGGAGCTGTTTTTT

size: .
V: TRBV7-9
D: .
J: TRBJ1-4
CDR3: CSSSLAEELAF
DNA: TGTTCCAGCAGCTTAGCGGAGGAGTTGGCTTTT

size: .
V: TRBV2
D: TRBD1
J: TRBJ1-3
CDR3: CASSRDRGQNGNTIYF
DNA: TGTGCCAGCAGCCGGGACAGGGGGCAGAATGGAAACACCATATATTTT

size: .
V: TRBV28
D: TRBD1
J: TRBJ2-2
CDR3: CASKEDRGPDTGELFF
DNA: TGTGCCAGCAAAGAAGACAGGGGGCCCGACACCGGGGAGCTGTTTTTT

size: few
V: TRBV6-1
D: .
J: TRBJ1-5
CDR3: CASSEQTGWNQPQHF
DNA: TGTGCCAGCAGTGAACAGACTGGATGGAATCAGCCCCAGCATTTT

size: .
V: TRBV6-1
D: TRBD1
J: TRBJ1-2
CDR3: CASRQGNYGYTF
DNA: TGTGCCAGCAGACAGGGGAACTATGGCTACACCTTC

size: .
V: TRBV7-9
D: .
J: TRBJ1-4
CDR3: CASSSSSPWNEKLFF
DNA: TGTGCCAGCAGCTCTAGTTCGCCCTGGAATGAAAAACTGTTTTTT

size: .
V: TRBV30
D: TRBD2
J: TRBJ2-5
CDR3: CAWSVRLTSGSLETQYF
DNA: TGTGCCTGGAGTGTACGTCTGACTAGCGGGAGTTTGGAGACCCAGTACTTC

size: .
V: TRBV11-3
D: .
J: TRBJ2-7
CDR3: CASSLEEAYEQYF
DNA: TGTGCCAGCAGCTTAGAGGAGGCCTACGAGCAGTACTTC

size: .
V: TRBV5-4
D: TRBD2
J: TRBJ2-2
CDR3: CASRARGLAGEENTGELFF
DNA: TGTGCCAGCAGGGCCAGGGGACTAGCGGGAGAAGAGAACACCGGGGAGCTGTTTTTT

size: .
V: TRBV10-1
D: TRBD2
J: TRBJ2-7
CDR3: CASSEGLAGASYEQYF
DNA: TGCGCCAGCAGTGAGGGGCTAGCGGGGGCTTCCTACGAGCAGTACTTC

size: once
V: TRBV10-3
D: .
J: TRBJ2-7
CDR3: CAISDQGYEQYF
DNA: TGTGCCATCAGTGATCAGGGCTACGAGCAGTACTTC

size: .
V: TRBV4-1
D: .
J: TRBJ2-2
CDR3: CASSQGRGRSGELFF
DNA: TGCGCCAGCAGCCAGGGCAGGGGCAGGTCCGGGGAGCTGTTTTTT

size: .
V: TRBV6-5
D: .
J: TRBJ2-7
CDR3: CASRKPGSSYEQYF
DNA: TGTGCCAGCAGAAAACCCGGGTCCTCCTACGAGCAGTACTTC

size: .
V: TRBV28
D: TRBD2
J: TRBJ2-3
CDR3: CASTLLSGSGDTQYF
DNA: TGTGCCAGCACCCTCCTTAGCGGGAGTGGGGATACGCAGTATTTT

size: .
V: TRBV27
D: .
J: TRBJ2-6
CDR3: CASSLRPRMTYSGANVLTF
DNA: TGTGCCAGCAGTTTGAGACCCCGGATGACATACTCTGGGGCCAACGTCCTGACTTTC

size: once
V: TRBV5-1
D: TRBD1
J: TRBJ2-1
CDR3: CASSPDRYNEQFF
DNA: TGCGCCAGCAGCCCGGACAGGTACAATGAGCAGTTCTTC

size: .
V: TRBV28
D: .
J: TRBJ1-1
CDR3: CASSLQGLDTEAFF
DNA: TGTGCCAGCAGTTTACAGGGTTTAGACACTGAAGCTTTCTTT

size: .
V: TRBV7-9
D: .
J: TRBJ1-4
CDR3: CSSSLVYSATNEKLFF
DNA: TGTTCCAGCAGCTTAGTGTACAGTGCAACTAATGAAAAACTGTTTTTT

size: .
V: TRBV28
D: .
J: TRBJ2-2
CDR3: CASTQSPPGTGELFF
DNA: TGTGCCAGCACCCAGAGCCCTCCGGGGACCGGGGAGCTGTTTTTT

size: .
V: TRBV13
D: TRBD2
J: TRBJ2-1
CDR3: CASSLGGLAGANEQFF
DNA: TGTGCCAGCAGCTTAGGGGGGCTAGCGGGAGCCAACGAGCAGTTCTTC

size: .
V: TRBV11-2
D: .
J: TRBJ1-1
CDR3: CASSSEPGTEAFF
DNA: TGTGCCAGCAGCTCCGAACCGGGTACTGAAGCTTTCTTT

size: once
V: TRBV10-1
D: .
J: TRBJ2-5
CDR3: CASSSDTKETQYF
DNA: TGCGCCAGCAGTTCGGACACGAAAGAGACCCAGTACTTC

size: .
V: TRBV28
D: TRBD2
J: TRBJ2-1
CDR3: CASSLSGIDEQFF
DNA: TGTGCCAGCAGTTTAAGCGGGATCGATGAGCAGTTCTTC

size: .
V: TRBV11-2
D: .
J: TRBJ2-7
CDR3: CASSQNSYEQYF
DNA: TGTGCCAGCAGCCAAAACTCCTACGAGCAGTACTTC

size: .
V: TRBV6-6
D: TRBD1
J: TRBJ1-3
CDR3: CASSYDRAGNTIYF
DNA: TGTGCCAGCAGTTACGACAGGGCGGGAAACACCATATATTTT

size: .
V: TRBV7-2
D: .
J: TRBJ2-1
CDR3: CASSLGQGSYNEQFF
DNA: TGTGCCAGCAGCTTAGGCCAGGGGTCCTACAATGAGCAGTTCTTC

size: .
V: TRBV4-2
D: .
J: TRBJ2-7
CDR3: CASSQATLGSGKGSYEQYF
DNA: TGTGCCAGCAGCCAAGCAACTCTCGGTTCGGGAAAGGGCTCCTACGAGCAGTACTTC

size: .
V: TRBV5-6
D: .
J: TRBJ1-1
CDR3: CASSPGGFGAFF
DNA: TGTGCCAGCAGCCCGGGTGGGTTTGGAGCTTTCTTT

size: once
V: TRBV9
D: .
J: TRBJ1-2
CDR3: CASEGLANYGYIF
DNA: TGTGCCAGCGAGGGACTAGCTAACTATGGCTACATCTTC

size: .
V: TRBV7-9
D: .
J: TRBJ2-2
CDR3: CSSSPRNTPNTGELFF
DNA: TGTTCCAGCAGCCCCCGTAACACCCCGAACACCGGGGAGCTGTTTTTT

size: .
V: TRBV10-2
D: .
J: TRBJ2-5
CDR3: CASSDGQDQETQYF
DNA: TGCGCCAGCAGTGATGGCCAGGACCAAGAGACCCAGTACTTC

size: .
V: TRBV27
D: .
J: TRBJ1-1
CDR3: CASSFGYLNTEAFF
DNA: TGTGCCAGCAGTTTCGGGTACCTAAACACTGAAGCTTTCTTT

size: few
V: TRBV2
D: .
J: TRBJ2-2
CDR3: CASILNTGELFF
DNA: TGTGCCAGCATCCTGAACACCGGGGAGCTGTTTTTT

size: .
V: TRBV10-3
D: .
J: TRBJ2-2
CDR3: CAISGASDGELFF
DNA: TGTGCCATCAGTGGGGCTAGCGACGGGGAGCTGTTTTTT

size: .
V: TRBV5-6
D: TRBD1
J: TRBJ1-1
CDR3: CASGDQGGAEAFF
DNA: TGTGCCAGCGGGGACCAGGGGGGCGCTGAAGCTTTCTTT